Shown below are 19 T cell receptor beta chains from a single sample sequenced in a study of blood T cell repertoires in COVID-19. Generated by immunoSEQ multiplex PCR, the TCRdb table keeps only in-frame clones and is missing some. The repertoire holds about 210,000 clones, with around nine tenths as singletons. The specimen was peripheral blood. The receptor set was obtained from a man in his late teens or twenties with active or convalescent COVID-19.

This chain links TRBV7-2 with TRBJ2-2, with TRBD1 matching over 8 bases. Germline CDR1 reads SGHTA; CDR2 reads FQGNSA. The trim removed 5 bases at V and 2 bases at J, leaving 4 bases unmatched. The CDR3 extends over 15 amino acids. The CDR3 DNA reads TGTGCCAGCAGCACGGACAGGGAAAACACCGGGGAGCTGTTTTTT. As protein: CASSTDRENTGELFF. Full variable domain (remainder filled in from reference TRBV7-2 and TRBJ2-2): GAGVSQSPSNKVTEKGKDVELRCDPISGHTALYWYRQSLGQGLEFLIYFQGNSAPDKSGLPSDRFSAERTGGSVSTLTIQRTQQEDSAVYLCASSTDRENTGELFFGEGSRLTVL.

The rearrangement uses TRBV19 and TRBJ1-5, with a weak D call TRBD1 (6 bases). V shed 6 bases and J shed 0 bases, with 9 bases lying between them. CDR1 and CDR2 from the germline V gene are LNHDA and SQIVND (reference sequence). There are 14 residues in the CDR3. CDR3 sequence (DNA): TGTGCCAGTAGAACAGGGCATAGCAATCAGCCCCAGCATTTT. This encodes CASRTGHSNQPQHF.

The CDR3: CASSDPPGTTGGEQYF. CDR3 nucleotides: TGTGCCAGCAGTGATCCCCCCGGGACCACCGGGGGCGAGCAGTACTTC. The gene calls are TRBV25-1 and TRBJ2-7; perhaps TRBD2 as D (6 bases). The germline V gene encodes CDR1 MGHDK and CDR2 SYGVNS. Deletions cut 3 bases from V and 6 bases from J, with 21 bases between. The CDR3 contains 16 residues.

This chain joins TRBV6-6 and TRBJ1-5; no firm D call. This CDR3 comprises 13 residues. Germline V gene data show CDR1 as MNHNY and CDR2 as SVGAGI (reference sequence). Trimming shortened V by 0 bases and J by 5 bases, and 5 bases separated the two germline ends. CDR3 residues: CASSYSEDQPQHF. DNA for the CDR3: TGTGCCAGCAGTTACTCGGAGGATCAGCCCCAGCATTTT.

The rearrangement uses TRBV6-6 and TRBJ2-1, with D possibly matching TRBD2 (6 bases). The CDR3 sequence is 15 residues long. From germline, CDR1 is MNHNY and CDR2 SVGAGI (reference sequence). V lost 2 bases and J 7 bases, leaving 15 bases between the germline ends. The CDR3 loop is CASSYPGLADNEQFF. As DNA, the CDR3 is TGTGCCAGCAGTTACCCCGGGTTAGCGGATAATGAGCAGTTCTTC.

This rearrangement joins TRBV11-2 to TRBJ1-1; 7 bases align to TRBD1. CDR1 is SGHAT, CDR2 FQNNGV, per germline. The length of the CDR3 is 16 residues. V shed 5 bases and J 0 bases; nucleotides not matched to a gene: 9. As DNA, the CDR3 is TGTGCCAGCAGCCCGTGGGACAGCGACATGAACACTGAAGCTTTCTTT. Translation: CASSPWDSDMNTEAFF. The whole variable domain, filled in from reference TRBV11-2 and TRBJ1-1, reads EAGVAQSPRYKIIEKRQSVAFWCNPISGHATLYWYQQILGQGPKLLIQFQNNGVVDDSQLPKDRFSAERLKGVDSTLKIQPAKLEDSAVYLCASSPWDSDMNTEAFFGQGTRLTVV.

This clone came up once. V and J are TRBV7-2 and TRBJ2-1, with 8 bases lining up with TRBD2. The CDR3 consists of 16 residues. The V segment lost 7 bases and the J segment 0 bases; nucleotides outside the gene matches: 8. Germline values: CDR1 SGHTA, CDR2 FQGNSA. CDR3 amino acids: CASTLTSGFSYNEQFF. DNA of the CDR3: TGTGCCAGCACCCTTACTAGCGGCTTCTCCTACAATGAGCAGTTCTTC.

The chain recombines TRBV15 with TRBJ1-3; 7 bases align to TRBD1. V was clipped by 5 bases and J by 0 bases; unmatched bases: 1. The germline V gene has CDR1 LNHNV and CDR2 YYDKDF (reference sequence). This CDR3 is built from 14 residues. The CDR3: CATSWDSSGNTIYF. In DNA form, the CDR3 reads TGTGCCACCAGCTGGGACAGCTCTGGAAACACCATATATTTT. The whole variable domain, remainder taken from reference TRBV15 and TRBJ1-3, is DAMVIQNPRYQVTQFGKPVTLSCSQTLNHNVMYWYQQKSSQAPKLLFHYYDKDFNNEADTPDNFQSRRPNTSFCFLDIRSPGLGDTAMYLCATSWDSSGNTIYFGEGSWLTVV.

This rearrangement joins TRBV28 to TRBJ2-7; TRBD1 aligns across 10 bases. With 6 bases clipped from V and 3 bases from J, the junction kept 2 bases outside the gene matches. CDR3 length: 13 residues. CDR1 and CDR2 from the germline V gene are MDHEN and SYDVKM. The CDR3 nucleotides are TGTGCCAGCAGGACAGGGGGCCGCTACGAGCAGTACTTC. This sequence encodes CASRTGGRYEQYF. Full variable domain (outside the CDR3, taken from reference TRBV28 and TRBJ2-7): DVKVTQSSRYLVKRTGEKVFLECVQDMDHENMFWYRQDPGLGLRLIYFSYDVKMKEKGDIPEGYSVSREKKERFSLILESASTNQTSMYLCASRTGGRYEQYFGPGTRLTVT.

CDR3 protein: CASSIQSGNTIYF. CDR3 in DNA: TGTGCCAGTAGTATCCAATCTGGAAACACCATATATTTT. The chain joins TRBV19 to TRBJ1-3, with D hard to call. The CDR3 length is 13 residues. Germline assignment: CDR1 LNHDA and CDR2 SQIVND (reference sequence). Trimming took off 3 bases at V and 1 base at J, with 4 bases between the two ends.

This chain uses TRBV4-2 with TRBJ2-1; tentative D call: TRBD2 (6 bases). The CDR3 is made up of 17 amino acids. Deletions cut 1 base from V and 1 base from J, with 14 bases between. The germline V gene encodes CDR1 LGHNA and CDR2 YNFKEQ. This CDR3 is CASSQAPGLASYNEQFF. In DNA, the CDR3 is TGTGCCAGCAGCCAAGCTCCGGGACTGGCTTCCTACAATGAGCAGTTCTTC.

The chain uses TRBV4-1 and TRBJ2-5; possible D gene TRBD2, 5 bases. CDR3 length equals 15 residues. CDR1 and CDR2 (germline): MGHRA, YSYEKL. V lost 0 bases, J lost 3 bases, and 11 bases lay in between. This chain's CDR3 is CASSQEVTGEETQYF. The CDR3 nucleotides are TGCGCCAGCAGCCAAGAAGTTACCGGGGAAGAGACCCAGTACTTC.

The rearrangement uses TRBV7-2 and TRBJ2-7, with D perhaps TRBD2 (6 bases). This CDR3 contains 15 residues. The germline CDR1 and CDR2 sequences are SGHTA and FQGNSA. Trimming removed 1 base at V and 4 bases at J, with 14 bases between. This CDR3 reads CASSLVSGSGYEQYF. The CDR3 DNA reads as TGTGCCAGCAGCTTAGTGTCCGGGAGTGGGTACGAGCAGTACTTC.

The chain couples TRBV14 to TRBJ1-6; the D is unclear. Trimming took off 0 bases at V and 9 bases at J, with 15 bases between the two ends. Per the germline V gene, CDR1 is SGHDN and CDR2 is FVKESK. The CDR3 loop spans 16 amino acids. The CDR3, as DNA: TGTGCCAGCAGCCAAGACCTAACACCCAGAGGTTCACCCCTCCACTTT. Its protein product is CASSQDLTPRGSPLHF.

The rearrangement links TRBV6-5 to TRBJ1-2, with TRBD1 as a possible D gene (6 bases). The CDR3 is made up of 11 amino acids. Per germline, CDR1 MNHEY and CDR2 SVGAGI. The CDR3 loop reads CGTHRARGYTF. As DNA, the CDR3 is TGTGGGACCCACAGGGCACGCGGCTACACCTTC.

The J gene is TRBJ1-6, the V gene TRBV13; TRBD1 might be the D (5 bases). Trimming took 2 bases from V and 9 from J, leaving 11 bases between them. The V gene's germline CDR1 is PRHDT and CDR2 FYEKMQ (reference sequence). This CDR3 is 14 amino acids long. Here the CDR3 DNA reads TGTGCCAGCAGCTTATGGGGGGAGCGTTCACCCCTCCACTTT. Translation gives CASSLWGERSPLHF.

J is TRBJ1-3 and V is TRBV4-1, with 8 positions matching TRBD1. The CDR3 consists of 16 residues. J lost 8 bases, V lost 0 bases, and 9 bases had no gene match. The germline V gene encodes CDR1 MGHRA and CDR2 YSYEKL. CDR3 region: CASSQEATGGSDTIYF. CDR3 DNA sequence: TGCGCCAGCAGCCAAGAAGCAACAGGGGGTTCTGACACCATATATTTT.

This clone appeared a single time. The rearrangement uses TRBV11-3 and TRBJ2-3; 7 bases are shared with TRBD1. Per the germline V gene, CDR1 is SGHNT and CDR2 is YENEEA. The CDR3 extends over 14 amino acids. Germline trimming cut 5 bases from V and 1 base from J; bases unmatched to any gene: 3. The CDR3 coding sequence is TGTGCCAGCAGCCCCGGACAGGGCACAGATACGCAGTATTTT. Its protein product is CASSPGQGTDTQYF.

The chain employs TRBV27 and TRBJ1-1; 7 positions match TRBD1. CDR1 and CDR2 from the germline V gene are MNHEY and SMNVEV (reference sequence). With V trimmed by 10 bases and J by 1 base, 3 bases remained unmatched. The CDR3 sequence is 12 residues long. CDR3 protein: CATRTGNTEAFF. CDR3 nucleotides: TGTGCCACCAGGACAGGGAACACTGAAGCTTTCTTT.